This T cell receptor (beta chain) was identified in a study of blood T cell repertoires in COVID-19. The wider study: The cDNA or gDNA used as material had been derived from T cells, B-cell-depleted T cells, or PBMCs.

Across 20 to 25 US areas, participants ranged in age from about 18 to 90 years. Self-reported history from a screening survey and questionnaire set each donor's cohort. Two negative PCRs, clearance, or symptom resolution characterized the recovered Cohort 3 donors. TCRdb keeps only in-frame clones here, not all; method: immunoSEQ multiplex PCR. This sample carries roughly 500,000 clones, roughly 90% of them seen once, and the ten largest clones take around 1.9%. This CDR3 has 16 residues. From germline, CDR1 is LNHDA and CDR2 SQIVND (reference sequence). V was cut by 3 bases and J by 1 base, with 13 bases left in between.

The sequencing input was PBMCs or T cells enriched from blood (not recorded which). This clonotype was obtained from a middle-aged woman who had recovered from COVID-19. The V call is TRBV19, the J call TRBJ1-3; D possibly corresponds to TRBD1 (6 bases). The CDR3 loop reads CASSMSGQLSGNTIYF. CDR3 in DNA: TGTGCCAGTAGTATGTCGGGACAACTATCTGGAAACACCATATATTTT.